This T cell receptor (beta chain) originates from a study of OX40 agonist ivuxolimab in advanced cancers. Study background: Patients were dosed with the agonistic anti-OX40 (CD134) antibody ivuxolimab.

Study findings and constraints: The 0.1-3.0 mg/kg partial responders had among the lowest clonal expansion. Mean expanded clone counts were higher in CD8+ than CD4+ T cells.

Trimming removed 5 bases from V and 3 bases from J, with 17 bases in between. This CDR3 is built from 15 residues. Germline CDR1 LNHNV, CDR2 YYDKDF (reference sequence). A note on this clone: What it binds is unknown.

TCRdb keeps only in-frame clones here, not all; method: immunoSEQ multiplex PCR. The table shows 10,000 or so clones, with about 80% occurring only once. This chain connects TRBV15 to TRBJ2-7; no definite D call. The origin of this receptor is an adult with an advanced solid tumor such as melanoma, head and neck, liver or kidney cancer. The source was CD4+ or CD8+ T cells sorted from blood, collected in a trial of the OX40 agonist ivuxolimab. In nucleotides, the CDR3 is TGTGCCACCAGCCTCGATTGGCGGTCCGGCTACGAGCAGTACTTC. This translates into CATSLDWRSGYEQYF.